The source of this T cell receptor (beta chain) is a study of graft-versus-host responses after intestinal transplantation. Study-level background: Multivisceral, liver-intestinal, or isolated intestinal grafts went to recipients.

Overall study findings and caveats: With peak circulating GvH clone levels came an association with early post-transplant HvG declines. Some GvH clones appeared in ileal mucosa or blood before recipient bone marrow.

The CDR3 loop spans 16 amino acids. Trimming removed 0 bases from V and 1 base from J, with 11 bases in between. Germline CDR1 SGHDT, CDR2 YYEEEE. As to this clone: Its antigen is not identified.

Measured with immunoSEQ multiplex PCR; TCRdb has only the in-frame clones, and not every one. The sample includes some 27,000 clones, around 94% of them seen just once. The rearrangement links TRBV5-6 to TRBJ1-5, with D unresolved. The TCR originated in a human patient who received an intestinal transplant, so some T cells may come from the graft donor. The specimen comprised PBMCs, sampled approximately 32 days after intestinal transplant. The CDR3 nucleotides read TGTGCCAGCAGCTTGGGGGGTTATGAGAGCAATCAGCCCCAGCATTTT. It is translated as CASSLGGYESNQPQHF.